This paragraph covers one TCR beta chain sequence. Its antigen specificity is not known. Within one base of it there is no much larger clone, and no base qualities were kept. This entry comes from a study of cytomegalovirus exposure and HLA in healthy donors (dated by TCRdb to about 2017). For the study in its entirety: According to a later analysis, the 110 or so validation repertoires were produced on the same platform as the roughly 600 repertoires of the first cohort. Along with the approximately 650-subject first cohort, a separate validation cohort of around 120 different subjects was used. The study aimed to test whether signatures of past pathogen exposure could be identified by cataloging public T cell receptors. To predict cytomegalovirus infection status, the study combined high-throughput TCR immunosequencing, statistical association of individual TCRs with disease status, and machine learning. Broad study findings and their caveats: The classifier was reported to diagnose cytomegalovirus status with high specificity and sensitivity in both the original and validation cohorts. A later analysis had no HLA typing for the validation cohort, so co-occurrence there was scored across all 120 or so repertoires. The authors suggested that the approach could potentially be extended to other disease states and immunological phenotypes. Three of the identified cytomegalovirus-associated TCR beta chains were confirmed in vitro to be specific for cytomegalovirus antigens. While some public TCRs were present in many individuals, most TCR sequences turned up only very rarely across donors. The study gave a list of over 150 TCR beta chains associated with cytomegalovirus. A later analysis found that TCRs clustered in the first cohort also tended to co-occur in the 95 to 150 validation repertoires, with 90% to 95% of cluster scores above 0.

The library was prepared using the immunoSEQ multiplex PCR assay. The paper's processing steps were these. A statistical classification framework was built to diagnose cytomegalovirus status from the catalog of TCR beta chain sequences. Held by TCRdb, this immuneACCESS table contains in-frame sequences only and omits some clones. Under half of the omission traces to an unresolved V gene where checked; the cause of the rest is unknown. V and J calls and clone size are those listed in that table; D and trimming were worked out from the DNA. The sample contains about 180,000 clones, 85% of them found a single time. The ten largest clones capture approximately 16% of the sample. The donors belonged to the validation cohort of under 150 subjects, which was separate from the roughly 680-subject first cohort. The sequencing input was PBMCs. The TCR originated in a man aged 18-30 years in good health and CMV-seropositive.

The CDR3 reads as follows: CSVPGQITDTQYF. The DNA reads as follows: TGCAGCGTGCCGGGACAGATCACAGATACGCAGTATTTT. This chain is built from TRBV29-1 and TRBJ2-3; 7 central bases correspond to TRBD1. Trimming leaves V shorter by 6 bases and J shorter by 2 bases, with the junction holding 5 bases beyond the gene matches. Via the germline V gene, CDR1 is SQVTM and CDR2 ANQGSEA. Its CDR3 holds 13 amino acids, cysteine through phenylalanine. Just CDR3 DNA is preserved here, 39 bases in frame from base 1.